Listed below are T cell receptor beta chains from one sample, sequenced in a study of blood T cell repertoires in COVID-19. Assay: immunoSEQ multiplex PCR; the TCRdb copy retains only in-frame clones and omits some. The sample has 70,000 to 80,000 clones, approximately 80% seen once. Sequencing input: peripheral blood. Every receptor here comes from a man aged 45-65 years with acute or convalescent COVID-19. Both conserved end residues are part of each CDR3. A D gene is named only where the DNA matches it firmly. Rows may omit the clone size; those that give it use once, few, many or a size class.

j_gene | v_gene | abundance | d_gene | CDR3aa | CDR3nt
TRBJ2-1 | TRBV7-2 | . | TRBD1 | CASSLAGQPYNEQFF | TGTGCCAGCAGCTTAGCGGGACAGCCCTACAATGAGCAGTTCTTC
TRBJ2-7 | TRBV6-1 | . | . | CASSEKSYEQYF | TGTGCCAGCAGTGAAAAGAGCTACGAGCAGTACTTC
TRBJ1-2 | TRBV15 | . | . | CATSRDWANEGYTF | TGTGCCACCAGCAGAGATTGGGCAAATGAAGGCTACACCTTC
TRBJ2-2 | TRBV5-4 | few | . | CASSFLNTGELFF | TGTGCCAGCAGCTTCTTGAACACCGGGGAGCTGTTTTTT
TRBJ2-7 | TRBV18 | . | . | CASSPTLTEQYF | TGTGCCAGCTCACCGACTCTTACCGAGCAGTACTTC
TRBJ1-1 | TRBV7-6 | . | TRBD1 | CASSANPGQGARGTEAFF | TGTGCCAGCAGCGCAAACCCGGGACAGGGGGCTAGGGGCACTGAAGCTTTCTTT
TRBJ1-5 | TRBV4-3 | . | . | CASSQDGRHDPQHF | TGCGCCAGCAGCCAAGATGGGAGGCATGATCCCCAGCATTTT
TRBJ2-3 | TRBV4-2 | . | . | CASSNRQPTTDTQYF | TGTGCCAGCAGCAATCGACAGCCAACTACAGATACGCAGTATTTT
TRBJ2-7 | TRBV2 | . | TRBD2 | CASSVRLAGGYEQYF | TGTGCCAGCAGTGTAAGGCTAGCGGGAGGGTACGAGCAGTACTTC
TRBJ1-5 | TRBV7-2 | few | TRBD1 | CASSPGQGLRQPQHF | TGTGCCAGCAGCCCCGGACAGGGCCTAAGGCAGCCCCAGCATTTT
TRBJ2-7 | TRBV10-3 | . | TRBD2 | CAIRPGGSHSYEQYF | TGTGCCATCAGGCCCGGCGGGAGCCATTCCTACGAGCAGTACTTC
TRBJ2-3 | TRBV6-2/TRBV6-3 | . | . | CASSYVGSTGTDTQYF | TGTGCCAGCAGTTACGTCGGGAGTACGGGCACAGATACGCAGTATTTT
TRBJ1-4 | TRBV18 | . | . | CASSPPGRASLGLFF | TGTGCCAGCTCACCACCGGGCAGGGCCAGCTTGGGACTGTTTTTT
TRBJ2-2 | TRBV5-1 | . | . | CASAEQGRTGELFF | TGCGCCAGCGCGGAGCAGGGGCGGACCGGGGAGCTGTTTTTT
TRBJ2-7 | TRBV27 | . | . | CASSLQGYEQYF | TGTGCCAGCAGTCTCCAGGGGTACGAGCAGTACTTC
TRBJ1-5 | TRBV18 | . | . | CASSYGRDGDQPQHF | TGTGCCAGCTCCTACGGCCGGGATGGGGATCAGCCCCAGCATTTT
TRBJ1-5 | TRBV30 | . | TRBD1 | CAWADRAAQPQHF | TGTGCCTGGGCAGACAGGGCCGCTCAGCCCCAGCATTTT
TRBJ2-7 | TRBV10-2 | . | TRBD1 | CASSEFRGPSEQYF | TGCGCCAGCAGTGAGTTCAGGGGGCCGAGCGAGCAGTACTTC
TRBJ1-6 | TRBV27 | . | TRBD1 | CASSRTWPGDRHPSRDSPLHF | TGTGCCAGCAGTCGCACCTGGCCCGGGGACAGGCACCCTAGTCGAGATTCACCCCTCCACTTT
TRBJ1-2 | TRBV27 | once | . | CASSLGRDNGSWGYTF | TGTGCCAGCAGTTTAGGCAGGGATAATGGGTCTTGGGGCTACACCTTC
TRBJ2-1 | TRBV28 | . | . | CASSLRQNEQFF | TGTGCCAGCAGTTTACGTCAGAATGAGCAGTTCTTC
TRBJ2-5 | TRBV18 | . | . | CASSGGTADQETQYF | TGTGCCAGCTCAGGCGGGACGGCAGACCAAGAGACCCAGTACTTC
TRBJ2-7 | TRBV6-5 | . | TRBD2 | CASRMGLAPTYEQYF | TGTGCCAGCAGAATGGGACTAGCGCCGACCTACGAGCAGTACTTC
TRBJ1-6 | TRBV7-3 | . | TRBD1 | CASSPGTGGSPLHF | TGTGCCAGCAGCCCTGGGACAGGGGGTTCACCCCTCCACTTT
TRBJ1-5 | TRBV28 | . | TRBD1 | CASSSAGTGGEGNQPQHF | TGTGCCAGCAGTTCAGCCGGGACAGGGGGCGAGGGTAATCAGCCCCAGCATTTT
TRBJ2-1 | TRBV28 | . | . | CASSLDQGRKQFF | TGTGCCAGCAGTTTAGACCAGGGTCGAAAGCAGTTCTTC
TRBJ1-5 | TRBV29-1 | . | TRBD1 | CSVLGQGHGQPQHF | TGCAGCGTTCTTGGACAGGGGCATGGTCAGCCCCAGCATTTT
TRBJ2-3 | TRBV28 | . | . | CASSSPGGGTDTQYF | TGTGCCAGCAGTTCGCCCGGGGGTGGCACAGATACGCAGTATTTT
TRBJ1-1 | TRBV9 | . | . | CASSAHRNTEAFF | TGTGCCAGCAGCGCACACAGGAACACTGAAGCTTTCTTT
TRBJ1-5 | TRBV4-1 | . | . | CASSQVNRDSNQPQHF | TGCGCCAGCAGCCAAGTGAACCGCGATAGCAATCAGCCCCAGCATTTT
TRBJ2-2 | TRBV7-2 | few | TRBD2 | CASSYRSGSGTAGELFF | TGTGCCAGCAGCTACCGTAGCGGGAGCGGGACCGCCGGGGAGCTGTTTTTT
TRBJ1-1 | TRBV5-1 | . | TRBD1 | CASSLRTDRTTEAFF | TGCGCCAGCAGCTTGCGTACGGACAGGACCACTGAAGCTTTCTTT
TRBJ1-3 | TRBV10-3 | . | . | CAISQMSSGNTIYF | TGTGCCATCAGCCAAATGAGCTCTGGAAACACCATATATTTT
TRBJ2-5 | TRBV7-2 | . | TRBD2 | CASGRGGLETQYF | TGTGCCAGTGGTCGGGGGGGTCTAGAGACCCAGTACTTC
TRBJ2-7 | TRBV5-1 | . | TRBD1 | CASRGTGGEQYF | TGCGCCAGCAGGGGGACAGGGGGCGAGCAGTACTTC
TRBJ1-6 | TRBV6-5 | few | . | CASAPQPYNSPLHF | TGTGCCTCCGCACCACAGCCCTATAATTCACCCCTCCACTTT
TRBJ1-5 | TRBV19 | . | . | CASSRNAGSGNNQPQHF | TGTGCCAGTAGTAGAAATGCGGGGTCAGGGAACAATCAGCCCCAGCATTTT
TRBJ2-3 | TRBV4-3 | . | TRBD2 | CASSQEPASGTPDTQYF | TGCGCCAGCAGCCAAGAGCCGGCTAGCGGGACCCCCGATACGCAGTATTTT
TRBJ1-2 | TRBV9 | . | TRBD1 | CASGGEAGTGFGYTF | TGTGCCAGCGGCGGGGAGGCTGGGACAGGGTTTGGCTACACCTTC
TRBJ2-7 | TRBV13 | . | . | CASSSYRQGGLYEQYF | TGTGCCAGCAGCTCATACAGGCAGGGGGGATTGTACGAGCAGTACTTC
TRBJ2-3 | TRBV7-2 | . | . | CASSFVLTDTQYF | TGTGCCAGCAGCTTCGTACTCACAGATACGCAGTATTTT
TRBJ2-1 | TRBV5-8 | . | . | CASRLTGGYNEQFF | TGTGCCAGCCGACTGACAGGTGGCTACAATGAGCAGTTCTTC
TRBJ2-7 | TRBV10-3 | . | TRBD1 | CAISYRTGINEQYF | TGTGCCATCAGTTATAGGACAGGGATCAACGAGCAGTACTTC
TRBJ2-1 | TRBV19 | . | TRBD2 | CASTPMGAGGPYNEQFF | TGTGCCAGTACCCCCATGGGAGCGGGGGGGCCCTACAATGAGCAGTTCTTC
TRBJ1-5 | TRBV12-5 | . | . | CASGLGGPNQPQHF | TGTGCTAGTGGTTTGGGAGGTCCCAATCAGCCCCAGCATTTT
TRBJ1-2 | TRBV6-5 | . | . | CASSAEPSFYGYTF | TGTGCCAGCAGCGCCGAGCCCTCTTTCTATGGCTACACCTTC
TRBJ2-7 | TRBV7-6 | . | . | CASSLGLVSEQYF | TGTGCCAGCAGCTTAGGACTAGTGTCTGAGCAGTACTTC
TRBJ1-1 | TRBV10-1 | once | . | CASSESNRGPEAFF | TGCGCCAGCAGTGAGTCGAATCGGGGTCCTGAAGCTTTCTTT
TRBJ1-5 | TRBV6-4 | medium-sized | TRBD1 | CASSATAGGGNQPQHF | TGTGCCAGCAGTGCCACCGCAGGGGGAGGCAATCAGCCCCAGCATTTT
TRBJ1-6 | TRBV6-5 | . | TRBD1 | CASSYSGQGVSPLHF | TGTGCCAGCAGTTACTCGGGACAGGGGGTCTCACCCCTCCACTTT
TRBJ1-1 | TRBV2 | . | . | CASSIVTEAFF | TGTGCCAGCAGTATAGTAACTGAAGCTTTCTTT
TRBJ1-3 | TRBV11-2 | . | . | CASSPQGPWAGNTIYF | TGTGCCAGCAGCCCCCAGGGGCCGTGGGCTGGAAACACCATATATTTT
TRBJ2-7 | TRBV29-1 | . | TRBD1 | CSVVPGQTTYEQYF | TGCAGCGTTGTCCCGGGACAGACTACCTACGAGCAGTACTTC
TRBJ1-1 | TRBV29-1 | . | . | CSVHTTEGTEAFF | TGCAGCGTACACACGACAGAAGGAACTGAAGCTTTCTTT
TRBJ1-1 | TRBV12-3/TRBV12-4 | . | . | CASSFFGGPEAFF | TGTGCCAGCAGTTTTTTTGGTGGCCCTGAAGCTTTCTTT
TRBJ1-1 | TRBV5-6 | . | . | CASNQFRRTENTEAFF | TGTGCCAGCAACCAATTTAGGCGGACAGAAAACACTGAAGCTTTCTTT
TRBJ1-5 | TRBV3-1/TRBV3-2 | . | . | CASSEYGQPQHF | TGTGCCAGCAGCGAGTACGGTCAGCCCCAGCATTTT
TRBJ2-1 | TRBV5-1 | . | TRBD1 | CASSLGGDRGFYNEQFF | TGCGCCAGCAGCTTGGGAGGGGACAGAGGTTTCTACAATGAGCAGTTCTTC
TRBJ1-1 | TRBV5-1 | . | TRBD1 | CASSLTGQENTEAFF | TGCGCCAGCAGCTTGACGGGACAGGAGAACACTGAAGCTTTCTTT
TRBJ1-6 | TRBV6-4 | . | . | CASRGGTTYNSPLHF | TGTGCCAGCAGGGGAGGGACAACTTATAATTCACCCCTCCACTTT